This TCR beta chain was found in a study of shared clonotypes between healthy human individuals. Tens of thousands of T cell genomes, or approximately 0.2 ug DNA, went into the sorted-subset replicate PCRs. Per the original methods: Filtering differed for immunoSEQ, which gave only junction sequences without quality scores. The repertoire was sequenced with immunoSEQ multiplex PCR; TCRdb's copy has only in-frame clones and lacks some. D and trimming were read from the DNA, whereas the V and J calls and clone size are those reported in that table. The sample lists about 2.3 million clones; 85% to 95% were seen once. In its sample, this clone was seen a few times. What it binds is unknown. Study-level points and caveats: Across subsets, estimated richness was generally greater for naive than for memory populations.

Trimming stripped 5 bases from V and 5 bases from J, with 21 bases between. There are 15 residues in the CDR3. CDR1 GTSNPN and CDR2 SVGIG come from the germline V gene (reference sequence). Naive CD45RA+ and memory CD45RA-negative subsets were split from CD4+ cells. The chain links TRBV30 to TRBJ2-5; TRBD1 might be the D (6 bases). The sequenced material came from naive CD4+ T cells from PBMCs. Subset noted: CD45RA+ positively selected. This sequence was found in a man between 18 and 29 years old in good health. Some clones in this sample may be carry-over from other donors' samples. CDR3 DNA sequence: TGTGCCTGGGAGATGTTAACGGGACATGAGGAGACCCAGTACTTC. It translates to CAWEMLTGHEETQYF. Using reference TRBV30 and TRBJ2-5 for the parts outside the CDR3, the full variable domain is SQTIHQWPATLVQPVGSPLSLECTVEGTSNPNLYWYRQAAGRGLQLLFYSVGIGQISSEVPQNLSASRPQDRQFILSSKKLLLSDSGFYLCAWEMLTGHEETQYFGPGTRLLVL.